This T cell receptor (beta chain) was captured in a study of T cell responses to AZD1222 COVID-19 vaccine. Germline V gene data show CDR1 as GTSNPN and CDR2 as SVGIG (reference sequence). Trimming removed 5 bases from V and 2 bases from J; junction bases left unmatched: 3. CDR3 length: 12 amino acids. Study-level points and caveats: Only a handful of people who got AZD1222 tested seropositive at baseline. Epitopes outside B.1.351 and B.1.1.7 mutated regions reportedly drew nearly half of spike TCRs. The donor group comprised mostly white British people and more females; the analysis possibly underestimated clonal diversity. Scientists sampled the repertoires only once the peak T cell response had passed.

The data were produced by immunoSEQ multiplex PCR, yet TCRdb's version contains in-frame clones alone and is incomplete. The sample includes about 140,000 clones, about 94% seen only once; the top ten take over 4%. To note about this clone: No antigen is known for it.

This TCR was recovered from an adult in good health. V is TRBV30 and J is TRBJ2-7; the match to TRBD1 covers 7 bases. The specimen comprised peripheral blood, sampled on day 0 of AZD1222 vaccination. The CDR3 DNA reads TGTGCCTGGGGGGACAGACCCTACGAGCAGTACTTC. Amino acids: CAWGDRPYEQYF. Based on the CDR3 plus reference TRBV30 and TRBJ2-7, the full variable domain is SQTIHQWPATLVQPVGSPLSLECTVEGTSNPNLYWYRQAAGRGLQLLFYSVGIGQISSEVPQNLSASRPQDRQFILSSKKLLLSDSGFYLCAWGDRPYEQYFGPGTRLTVT.